This T cell receptor beta chain appears in the sequencing data of a study of shared clonotypes between healthy human individuals. The study, taken as a whole, reports: Only blood was sampled, and tissue TCR repertoires likely differ from blood ones.

The CDR3 spans 12 residues. CDR1 and CDR2 from the germline V gene are SQVTM and ANQGSEA. Genomic DNA from unsorted samples was obtained from about 88 million PBMCs (per sample). The sample holds many counts of this clone. The antigen is not known. One end of the junction varies from germline; a read error may be responsible. Genomic DNA of each subset was evenly split across several immunoSEQ plates. TCRdb's table, derived via immunoSEQ multiplex PCR, lists solely in-frame clones and lacks some. The table lists 90,000 to 100,000 clones, about half of them singletons. This chain links TRBV29-1 with TRBJ2-1, with TRBD2 as a possible D gene (6 bases). This TCR came from a woman aged 40 to 55 in good health. Some clones in this sample may be carry-over from other donors' samples. The sequenced material came from PBMCs. The CDR3 region has the DNA TGCAGCGTTGATCTTTCCGGGGGAACGCCGGTCTTC. Translating it yields CSVDLSGGTPVF.